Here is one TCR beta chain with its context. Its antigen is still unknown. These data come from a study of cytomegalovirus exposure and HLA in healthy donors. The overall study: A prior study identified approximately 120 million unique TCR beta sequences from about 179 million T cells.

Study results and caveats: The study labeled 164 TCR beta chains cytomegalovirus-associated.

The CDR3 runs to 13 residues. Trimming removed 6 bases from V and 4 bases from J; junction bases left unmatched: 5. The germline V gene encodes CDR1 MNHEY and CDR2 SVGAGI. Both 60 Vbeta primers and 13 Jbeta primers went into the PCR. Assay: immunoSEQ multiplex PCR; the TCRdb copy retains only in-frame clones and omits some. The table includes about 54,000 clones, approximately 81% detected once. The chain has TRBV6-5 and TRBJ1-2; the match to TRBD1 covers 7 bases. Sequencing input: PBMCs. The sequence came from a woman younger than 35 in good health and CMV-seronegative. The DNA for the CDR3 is TGTGCCAGCAGGCAACAGGGGCTCTATGGCTACACCTTC. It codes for CASRQQGLYGYTF.